The rows below give T cell receptor beta chains drawn from one sample of a study of blood T cell repertoires in COVID-19. The method was immunoSEQ multiplex PCR; TCRdb's version includes in-frame clones alone and lacks a portion of them. The sample lists roughly 160,000 clones, roughly 90% seen once, with under 5% in the top ten. The sample taken for sequencing was peripheral blood. The source is a woman aged 55-69 years who had recovered from COVID-19. Each CDR3 is given with its conserved first and last residue. D genes are given only for firm matches. A clone size is listed for some rows: how often the clone was seen (once, few, many), or a class if it is expanded.

v_call,d_call,clone_size,j_call,cdr3_nt,cdr3_aa
TRBV29-1,NA,NA,TRBJ1-1,TGCAGCGCCAGGACATTTCAGAACACTGAAGCTTTCTTT,CSARTFQNTEAFF
TRBV5-1,NA,few,TRBJ1-1,TGCGCCAGCAGCTTGGTCCCAGAGAACACTGAAGCTTTCTTT,CASSLVPENTEAFF
TRBV5-6,TRBD1,NA,TRBJ2-7,TGTGCCAGCAGCCTCCGGGACAGGGTCTACGAGCAGTACTTC,CASSLRDRVYEQYF
TRBV3-1/TRBV3-2,TRBD2,NA,TRBJ2-5,TGTGCCAGCAGCCGATCGGGACTAGCGGGGGTAGAGACCCAGTACTTC,CASSRSGLAGVETQYF
TRBV5-6,NA,NA,TRBJ1-2,TGTGCCAGCAGCCCATCTCCCAGCTATGGCTACACCTTC,CASSPSPSYGYTF
TRBV19,NA,NA,TRBJ2-5,TGTGCCAGTAGTGACACCGGGGAGTGGGGGACCCAGTACTTC,CASSDTGEWGTQYF
TRBV7-9,NA,NA,TRBJ2-2,TGTGCCAGCAGCCCAAACACCGGGGAGCTGTTTTTT,CASSPNTGELFF
TRBV7-3,NA,NA,TRBJ2-4,TGTGCCAGCAGCTTAACCGGGGGAGCCAAAAACATTCAGTACTTC,CASSLTGGAKNIQYF
TRBV29-1,NA,NA,TRBJ1-5,TGCAGCGTTTCAGGGCTAGTGGGCAATCAGCCCCAGCATTTT,CSVSGLVGNQPQHF
TRBV29-1,TRBD2,NA,TRBJ2-2,TGCAGCGTTACCCCTAGCGGGGTTCCCGGGGAGCTGTTTTTT,CSVTPSGVPGELFF
TRBV30,NA,NA,TRBJ1-5,TGTGCCTGGAGACCTGGGGGGGGCTTCAATCAGCCCCAGCATTTT,CAWRPGGGFNQPQHF
TRBV4-1,NA,few,TRBJ2-1,TGCGCCAGCAGCCAAGGCGAGTACGGTGGTGAGCAGTTCTTC,CASSQGEYGGEQFF
TRBV6-1,NA,NA,TRBJ2-1,TGTGCCAGCAGTGAAACGGGTGAATCCTACAATGAGCAGTTCTTC,CASSETGESYNEQFF
TRBV2,TRBD2,NA,TRBJ2-7,TGTGCCGGTTCTAGCGGGGGGGCCTACGAGCAGTACTTC,CAGSSGGAYEQYF
TRBV28,TRBD2,NA,TRBJ2-2,TGTGCCAGCAACAGGGGGACTAGCGGGGTCGGGGAGCTGTTTTTT,CASNRGTSGVGELFF
TRBV24-1,TRBD2,NA,TRBJ2-3,TGTGCCACCAGTGATTTCCGGGGGGCAGATACGCAGTATTTT,CATSDFRGADTQYF
TRBV2,NA,NA,TRBJ2-3,TGTGCCAGCTCCCCGTCCGGAGTCTTCCGCCGCACAGATACGCAGTATTTT,CASSPSGVFRRTDTQYF
TRBV19,NA,NA,TRBJ1-5,TGTGCCAGTAGTATTACAGGTCTACAGCCCCAGCATTTT,CASSITGLQPQHF
TRBV7-2,NA,NA,TRBJ2-2,TGTGCCAGCAGCTCGGGTTACACCGGGGAGCTGTTTTTT,CASSSGYTGELFF